This T cell receptor beta chain was captured in a study of cytomegalovirus exposure and HLA in healthy donors. Study conclusions and caveats: For most TCR sequences rarity was the rule, although some public TCRs occurred in many donors. It is likely that the observed cluster of highly shared sequence variants was a sequencing artifact.

Points on this clone: Its antigen is as yet unknown.

V was trimmed by 3 bases and J by 0 bases, leaving 9 bases between them. The CDR3 contains 14 residues. Germline CDR1 GTSNPN, CDR2 SVGIG (reference sequence). The donors comprised healthy bone marrow donors. Primers included in the PCR were 60 Vbeta and 13 Jbeta primers. Repertoires were generated with immunoSEQ multiplex PCR, while TCRdb's copy carries only in-frame clones and drops some. The table records roughly 160,000 clones, 84% of them present only once. The chain employs TRBV30 and TRBJ2-1, with D unclear. The clonotype was recovered from a man aged 25 to 40 in good health and CMV-seronegative. Sequencing used PBMCs. This chain's CDR3 is CAWRAEASYNEQFF. DNA of the CDR3: TGTGCCTGGAGGGCGGAAGCCTCCTACAATGAGCAGTTCTTC.